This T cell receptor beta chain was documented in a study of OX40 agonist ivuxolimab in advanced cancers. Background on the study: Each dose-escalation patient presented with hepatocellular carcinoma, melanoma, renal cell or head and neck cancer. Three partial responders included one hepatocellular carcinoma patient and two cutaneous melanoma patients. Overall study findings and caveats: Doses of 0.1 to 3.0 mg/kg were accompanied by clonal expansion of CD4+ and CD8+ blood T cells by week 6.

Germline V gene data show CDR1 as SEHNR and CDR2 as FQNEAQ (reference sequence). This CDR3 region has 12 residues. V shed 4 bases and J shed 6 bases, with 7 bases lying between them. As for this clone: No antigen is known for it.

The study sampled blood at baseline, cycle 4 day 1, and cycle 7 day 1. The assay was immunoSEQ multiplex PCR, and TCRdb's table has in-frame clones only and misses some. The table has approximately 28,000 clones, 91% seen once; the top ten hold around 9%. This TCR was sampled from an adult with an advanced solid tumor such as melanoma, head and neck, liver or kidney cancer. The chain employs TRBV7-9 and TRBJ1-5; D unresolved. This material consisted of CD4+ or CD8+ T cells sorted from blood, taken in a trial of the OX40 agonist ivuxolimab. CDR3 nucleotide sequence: TGTGCCAGCAGCTACACGGGTCAGCCCCAGCATTTT. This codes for CASSYTGQPQHF.